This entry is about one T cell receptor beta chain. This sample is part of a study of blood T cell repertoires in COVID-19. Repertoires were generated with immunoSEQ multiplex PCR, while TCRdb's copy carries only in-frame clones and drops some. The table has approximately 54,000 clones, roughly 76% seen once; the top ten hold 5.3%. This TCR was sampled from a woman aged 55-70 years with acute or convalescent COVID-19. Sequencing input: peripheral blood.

CDR3 nucleotide sequence: TGTGCCAGTAGACTAGTGAATGAGCAGTTCTTC. Translation: CASRLVNEQFF. This chain links TRBV2 with TRBJ2-1, with a tentative D call TRBD2 (6 bases). Germline V gives CDR1 SNHLY, CDR2 FYNNEI. V was trimmed by 9 bases and J by 7 bases, leaving 10 bases between them. The CDR3 has 11 amino acids.